What follows describes a single T cell receptor beta chain. The antigen remains undetermined. The study recruited healthy Caucasian donors from Russia who were aged about 6 to 95. This entry belongs to a study of blood T cells in healthy people across ages. Study-wide results and caveats: Samples with more naive T cells showed higher observed beta diversity. Whereas aged donors had fewer naive CD4+ cells, long-lived donors had more of them and higher diversity. While age rose, TCR beta diversity per million T cells dropped in a roughly linear way.

Sample-barcoded 5' priming and a J-beta primer mix drove a second PCR of about 6 to 11 cycles. MiXCR, run by TCRdb on the 5' RACE reads, gives a single entry per CDR3 protein. Counted here are around 1.5 million distinct CDR3 sequences, approximately 59% occurring once; the ten biggest clones make up 5.5% to 8%. Sequencing was done on a sample of blood. This clonotype was sampled from a man aged 18 to 30 in good health.

The CDR3 coding sequence is TGCAGTGCTCGGGACTCAAAAGACTACGAGCAGTACTTC. Translation: CSARDSKDYEQYF. V is TRBV20-1 and J is TRBJ2-7; D is perhaps TRBD2 (6 bases). The CDR3 covers 13 residues. V was trimmed by 5 bases and J by 3 bases, leaving 14 bases between them. From germline, CDR1 is DFQATT and CDR2 SNEGSKA (reference sequence).